The 2 T cell receptor beta chains presented below share a single source sample, sequenced in a study of shared clonotypes between healthy human individuals. Assay used: immunoSEQ multiplex PCR; TCRdb lists only in-frame clones, some missing. The table has about 2 million clones, 90% to 95% seen once. The sample consisted of naive CD4+ T cells sorted from blood. This sample's subset: CD45RA+ positively selected. The receptors here all came from a man aged 18 to 30 in good health.

This chain joins TRBV6-1 and TRBJ2-7, with D unclear. Trimming cost V 4 bases and J 0 bases, with 7 bases left between them. The CDR3 runs to 13 residues. Germline V gene data show CDR1 as MNHNS and CDR2 as SASEGT. This CDR3 reads CASSVPASYEQYF. CDR3 coding DNA: TGTGCCAGCAGTGTCCCTGCCTCCTACGAGCAGTACTTC.

The chain has TRBV10-3 and TRBJ2-5, with TRBD2 identical over 8 bases. Germline V CDR1 and CDR2: ENHRY, SYGVKD. Trimming took 11 bases from V and 5 from J; bases not matched to a gene: 10. This CDR3 spans 13 amino acids. The CDR3 bases are TGTGCCTCCTCGGGGGGGGCGGTTGAGACCCAGTACTTC. It yields the protein CASSGGAVETQYF.